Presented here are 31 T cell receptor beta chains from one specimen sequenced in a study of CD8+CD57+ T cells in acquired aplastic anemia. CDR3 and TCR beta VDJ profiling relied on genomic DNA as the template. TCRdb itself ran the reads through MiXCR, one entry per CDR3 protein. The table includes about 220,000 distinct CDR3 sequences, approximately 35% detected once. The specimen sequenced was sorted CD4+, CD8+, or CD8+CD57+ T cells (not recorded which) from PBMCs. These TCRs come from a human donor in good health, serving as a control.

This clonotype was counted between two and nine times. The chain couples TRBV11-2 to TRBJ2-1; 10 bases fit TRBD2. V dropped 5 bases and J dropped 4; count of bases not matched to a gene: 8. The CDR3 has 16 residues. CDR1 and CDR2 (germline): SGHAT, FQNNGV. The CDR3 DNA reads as TGTGCCAGCAGCCCAGTGGGTAGCGGGAGGTACAATGAGCAGTTCTTC. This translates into CASSPVGSGRYNEQFF.

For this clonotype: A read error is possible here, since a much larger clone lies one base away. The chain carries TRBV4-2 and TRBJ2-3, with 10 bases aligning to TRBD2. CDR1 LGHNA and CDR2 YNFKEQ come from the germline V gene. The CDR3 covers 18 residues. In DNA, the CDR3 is TGTGCCGGCAGCACAAAGGGACTAGCGACCACATTTAGGGATACGCAGTATTTT. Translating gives CAGSTKGLATTFRDTQYF.

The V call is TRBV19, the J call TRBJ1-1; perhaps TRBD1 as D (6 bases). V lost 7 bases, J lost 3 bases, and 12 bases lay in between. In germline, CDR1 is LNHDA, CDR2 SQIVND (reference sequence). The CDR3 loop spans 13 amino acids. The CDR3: CASKGGTYTEAFF. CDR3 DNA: TGTGCCAGTAAGGGGGGAACGTACACTGAAGCTTTCTTT.

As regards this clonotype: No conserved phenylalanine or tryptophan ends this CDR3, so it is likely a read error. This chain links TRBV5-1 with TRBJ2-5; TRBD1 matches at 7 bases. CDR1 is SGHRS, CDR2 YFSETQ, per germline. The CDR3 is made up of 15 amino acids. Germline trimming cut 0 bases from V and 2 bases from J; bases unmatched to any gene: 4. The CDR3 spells CASSLAPGQQETQYI. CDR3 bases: TGCGCCAGCAGCTTGGCACCGGGACAGCAAGAGACCCAGTACATC.

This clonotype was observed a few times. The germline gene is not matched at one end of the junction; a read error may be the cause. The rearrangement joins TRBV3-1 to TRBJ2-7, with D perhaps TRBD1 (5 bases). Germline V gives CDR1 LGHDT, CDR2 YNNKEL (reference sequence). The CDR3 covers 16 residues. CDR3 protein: CASSYTSGSRSYEQYF. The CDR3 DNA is TGTGCTAGCAGTTACACTTCAGGGTCACGATCCTACGAGCAGTACTTC.

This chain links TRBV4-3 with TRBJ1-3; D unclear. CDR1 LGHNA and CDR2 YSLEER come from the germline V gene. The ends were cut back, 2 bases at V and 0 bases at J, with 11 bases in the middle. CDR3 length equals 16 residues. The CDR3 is CASSQRSEYSGNTIYF. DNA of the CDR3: TGCGCCAGCAGCCAAAGGTCGGAGTACTCTGGAAACACCATATATTTT.

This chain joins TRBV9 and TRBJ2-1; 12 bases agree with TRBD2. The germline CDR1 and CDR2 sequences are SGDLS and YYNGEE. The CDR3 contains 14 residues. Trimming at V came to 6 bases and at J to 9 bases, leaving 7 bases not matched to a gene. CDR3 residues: CASTTTSGRREQFF. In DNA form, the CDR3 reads TGTGCCAGCACGACGACTAGCGGGAGACGTGAGCAGTTCTTC.

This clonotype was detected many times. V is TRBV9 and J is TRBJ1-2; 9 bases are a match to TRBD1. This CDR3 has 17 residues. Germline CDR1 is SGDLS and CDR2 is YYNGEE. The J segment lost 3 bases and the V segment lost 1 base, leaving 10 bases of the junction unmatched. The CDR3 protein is CASSVSSLGQGYYGYTF. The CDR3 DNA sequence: TGTGCCAGCAGCGTAAGCTCCTTGGGACAGGGATACTATGGCTACACCTTC.

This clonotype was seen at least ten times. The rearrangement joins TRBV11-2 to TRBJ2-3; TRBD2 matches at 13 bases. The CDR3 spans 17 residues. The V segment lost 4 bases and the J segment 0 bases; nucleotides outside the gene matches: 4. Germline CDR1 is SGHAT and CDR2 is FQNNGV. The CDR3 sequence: CASSSGLAGRSTDTQYF. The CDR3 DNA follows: TGTGCCAGCAGCTCGGGACTAGCGGGGCGGAGCACAGATACGCAGTATTTT.

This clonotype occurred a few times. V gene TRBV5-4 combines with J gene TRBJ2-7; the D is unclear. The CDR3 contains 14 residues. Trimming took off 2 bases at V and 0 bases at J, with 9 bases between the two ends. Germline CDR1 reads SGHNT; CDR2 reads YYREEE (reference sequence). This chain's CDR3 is CASSFYLNSYEQYF. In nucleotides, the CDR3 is TGTGCCAGCAGCTTTTATCTAAACTCCTACGAGCAGTACTTC.

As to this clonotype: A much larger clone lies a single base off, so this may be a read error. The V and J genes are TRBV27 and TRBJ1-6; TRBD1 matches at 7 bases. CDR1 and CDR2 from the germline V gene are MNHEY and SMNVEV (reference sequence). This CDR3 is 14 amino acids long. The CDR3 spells CTSGTTGASSPLHF. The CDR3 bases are TGTACCAGCGGAACAACAGGGGCAAGTTCACCCCTCCACTTT.

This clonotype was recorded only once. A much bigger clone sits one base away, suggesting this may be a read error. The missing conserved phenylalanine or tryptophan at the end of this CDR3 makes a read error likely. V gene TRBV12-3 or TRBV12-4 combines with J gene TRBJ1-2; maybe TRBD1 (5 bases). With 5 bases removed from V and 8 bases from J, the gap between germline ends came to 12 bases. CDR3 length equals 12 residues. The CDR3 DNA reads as TGTGCCAGCAGTGGGGGTTTTCGGGGCTACACCCTC. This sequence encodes CASSGGFRGYTL.

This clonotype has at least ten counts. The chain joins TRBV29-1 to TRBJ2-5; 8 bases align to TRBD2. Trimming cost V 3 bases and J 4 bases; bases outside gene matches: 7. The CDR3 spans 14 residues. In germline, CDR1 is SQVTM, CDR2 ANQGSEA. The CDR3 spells CSVEGGSGVETQYF. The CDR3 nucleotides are TGCAGCGTTGAGGGGGGTAGCGGGGTAGAGACCCAGTACTTC.

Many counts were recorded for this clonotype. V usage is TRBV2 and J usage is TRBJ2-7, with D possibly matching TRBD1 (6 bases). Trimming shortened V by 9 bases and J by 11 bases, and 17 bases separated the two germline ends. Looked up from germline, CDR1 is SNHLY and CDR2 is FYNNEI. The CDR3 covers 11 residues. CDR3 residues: CASKREGGKYF. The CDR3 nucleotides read TGTGCCAGTAAGAGGGAAGGGGGAAAGTACTTC.

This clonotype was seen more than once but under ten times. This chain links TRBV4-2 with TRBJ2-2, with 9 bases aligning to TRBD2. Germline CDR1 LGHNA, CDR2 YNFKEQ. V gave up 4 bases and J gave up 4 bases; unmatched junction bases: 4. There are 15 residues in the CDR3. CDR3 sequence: CASSPSSGATGELFF. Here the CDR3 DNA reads TGTGCCAGCAGCCCTTCTAGCGGGGCCACCGGGGAGCTGTTTTTT.

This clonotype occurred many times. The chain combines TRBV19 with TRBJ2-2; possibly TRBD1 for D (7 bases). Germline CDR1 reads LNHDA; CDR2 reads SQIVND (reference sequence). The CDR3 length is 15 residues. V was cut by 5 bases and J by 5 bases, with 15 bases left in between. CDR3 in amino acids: CASSGQGGRTGELFF. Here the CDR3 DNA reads TGTGCCAGTAGTGGTCAGGGGGGTAGGACCGGGGAGCTGTTTTTT.

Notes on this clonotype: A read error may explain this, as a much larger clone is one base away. CDR3 protein: CVSRDRERLGYTF. Here the CDR3 DNA reads TGTGTCAGCCGGGACAGAGAGAGGCTTGGCTACACCTTC. The chain carries TRBV6-1 and TRBJ1-2; 7 bases agree with TRBD1. CDR3 length: 13 amino acids. Germline V CDR1 and CDR2: MNHNS, SASEGT.

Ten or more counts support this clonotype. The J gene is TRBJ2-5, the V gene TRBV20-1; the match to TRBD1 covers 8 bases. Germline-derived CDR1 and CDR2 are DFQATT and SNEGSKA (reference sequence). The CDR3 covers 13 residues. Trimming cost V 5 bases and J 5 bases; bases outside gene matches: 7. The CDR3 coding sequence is TGCAGTGCTCCGACAGGGGATTCGGAGACCCAGTACTTC. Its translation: CSAPTGDSETQYF.

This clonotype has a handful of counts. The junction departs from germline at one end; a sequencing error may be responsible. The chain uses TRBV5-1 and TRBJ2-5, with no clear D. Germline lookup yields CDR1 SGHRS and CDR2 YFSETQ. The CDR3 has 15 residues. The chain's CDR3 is CASSLGPPPQETRYF. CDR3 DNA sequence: TGCGCCAGCAGCTTGGGGCCCCCACCCCAAGAGACCCGGTACTTC.

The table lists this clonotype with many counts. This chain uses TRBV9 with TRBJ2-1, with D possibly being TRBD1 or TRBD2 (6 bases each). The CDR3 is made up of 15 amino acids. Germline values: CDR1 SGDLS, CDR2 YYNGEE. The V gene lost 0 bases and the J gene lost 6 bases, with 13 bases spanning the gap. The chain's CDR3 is CASSVGLGGGNEQFF. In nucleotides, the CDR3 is TGTGCCAGCAGCGTAGGACTAGGGGGAGGCAATGAGCAGTTCTTC.

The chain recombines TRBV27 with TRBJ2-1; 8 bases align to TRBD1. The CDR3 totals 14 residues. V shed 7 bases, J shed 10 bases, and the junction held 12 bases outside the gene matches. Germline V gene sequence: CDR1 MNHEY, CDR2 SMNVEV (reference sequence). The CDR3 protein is CASKPGTGPKEQFF. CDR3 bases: TGTGCCAGCAAACCCGGGACAGGACCGAAAGAGCAGTTCTTC.

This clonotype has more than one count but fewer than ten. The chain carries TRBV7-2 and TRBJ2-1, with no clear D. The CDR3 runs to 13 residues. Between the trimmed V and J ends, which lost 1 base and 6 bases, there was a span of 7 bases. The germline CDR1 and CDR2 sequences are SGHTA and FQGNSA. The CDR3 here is CASSLEIGNEQFF. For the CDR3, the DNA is TGTGCCAGCAGCTTAGAAATTGGCAATGAGCAGTTCTTC.

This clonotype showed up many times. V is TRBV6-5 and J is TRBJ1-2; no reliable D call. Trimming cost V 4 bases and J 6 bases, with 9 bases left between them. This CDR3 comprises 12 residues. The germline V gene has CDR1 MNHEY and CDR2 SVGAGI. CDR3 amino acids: CASSSRLDGYTF. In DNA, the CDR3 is TGTGCCAGCAGTTCACGGTTGGATGGCTACACCTTC.

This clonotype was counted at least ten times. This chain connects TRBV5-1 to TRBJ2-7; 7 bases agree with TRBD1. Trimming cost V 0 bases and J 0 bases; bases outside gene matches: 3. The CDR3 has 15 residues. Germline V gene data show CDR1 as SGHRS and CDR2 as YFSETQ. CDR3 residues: CASSLGGTDSYEQYF. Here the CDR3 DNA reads TGCGCCAGCAGCTTGGGTGGGACAGACTCCTACGAGCAGTACTTC. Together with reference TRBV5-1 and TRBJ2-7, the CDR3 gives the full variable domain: KAGVTQTPRYLIKTRGQQVTLSCSPISGHRSVSWYQQTPGQGLQFLFEYFSETQRNKGNFPGRFSGRQFSNSRSEMNVSTLELGDSALYLCASSLGGTDSYEQYFGPGTRLTVT.

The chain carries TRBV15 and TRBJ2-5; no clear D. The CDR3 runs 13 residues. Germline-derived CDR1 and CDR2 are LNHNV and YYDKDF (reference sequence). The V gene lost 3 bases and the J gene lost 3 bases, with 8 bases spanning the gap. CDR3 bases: TGTGCCACCAGCAGGGGGTACAAAGAGACCCAGTACTTC. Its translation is CATSRGYKETQYF.

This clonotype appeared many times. CDR3 region: CASRAPGQGFPQYF. As DNA, the CDR3 is TGTGCCAGCAGGGCCCCGGGACAGGGGTTCCCGCAGTACTTC. The genes are TRBV11-2 and TRBJ2-7; 10 nucleotides line up with TRBD1. Germline loops: CDR1 SGHAT, CDR2 FQNNGV. V lost 6 bases and J lost 9; bases outside the gene matches: 11. This CDR3 has 14 amino acids. Using reference TRBV11-2 and TRBJ2-7 for the parts outside the CDR3, the full variable domain is EAGVAQSPRYKIIEKRQSVAFWCNPISGHATLYWYQQILGQGPKLLIQFQNNGVVDDSQLPKDRFSAERLKGVDSTLKIQPAKLEDSAVYLCASRAPGQGFPQYFGPGTRLTVT.

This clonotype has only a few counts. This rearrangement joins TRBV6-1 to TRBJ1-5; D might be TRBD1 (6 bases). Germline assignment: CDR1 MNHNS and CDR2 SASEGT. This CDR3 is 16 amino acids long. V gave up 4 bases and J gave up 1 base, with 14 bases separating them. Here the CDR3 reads CASSVLWGQSNQPQHF. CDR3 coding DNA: TGTGCCAGCAGTGTTCTTTGGGGGCAAAGCAATCAGCCCCAGCATTTT.

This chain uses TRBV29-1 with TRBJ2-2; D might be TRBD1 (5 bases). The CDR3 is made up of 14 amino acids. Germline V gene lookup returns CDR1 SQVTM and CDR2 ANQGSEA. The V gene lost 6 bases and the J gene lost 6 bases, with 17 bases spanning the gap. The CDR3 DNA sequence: TGCAGCGTAGCACCTGCAAGGGGTTCCGGGGAGCTGTTTTTT. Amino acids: CSVAPARGSGELFF.

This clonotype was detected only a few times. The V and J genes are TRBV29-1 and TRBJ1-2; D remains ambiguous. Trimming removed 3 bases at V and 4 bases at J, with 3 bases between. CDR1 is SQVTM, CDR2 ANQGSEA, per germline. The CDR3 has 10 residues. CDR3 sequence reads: CSVEAYGYTF. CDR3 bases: TGCAGCGTTGAGGCCTATGGCTACACCTTC.

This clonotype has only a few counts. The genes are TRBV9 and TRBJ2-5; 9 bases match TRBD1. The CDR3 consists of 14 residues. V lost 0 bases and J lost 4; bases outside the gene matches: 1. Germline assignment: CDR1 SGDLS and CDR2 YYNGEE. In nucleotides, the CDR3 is TGTGCCAGCAGCGTAGGACAGGGGGTAGAGACCCAGTACTTC. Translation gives CASSVGQGVETQYF.

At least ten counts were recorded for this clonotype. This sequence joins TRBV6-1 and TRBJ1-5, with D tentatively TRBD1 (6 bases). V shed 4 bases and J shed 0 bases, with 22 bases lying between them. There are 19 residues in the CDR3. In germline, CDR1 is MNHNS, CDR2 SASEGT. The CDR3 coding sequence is TGTGCCAGCAGTGTCAGGGACATCCTCCGAGACTATAGCAATCAGCCCCAGCATTTT. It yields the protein CASSVRDILRDYSNQPQHF.